These 15 T cell receptor beta chains share one sample of origin, sequenced in a study of T cells in narcolepsy. TCRdb's copy holds only in-frame clones and misses some; the assay was immunoSEQ multiplex PCR. Among about 40,000 clones, about 87% were seen once, and the ten largest hold around 1.2%. The sample comprised CD45RA- memory CD4+ T cells from PBMCs. These receptors were obtained from a human donor with narcolepsy.

This chain joins TRBV7-2 and TRBJ1-4; TRBD1 might be the D (5 bases). CDR3 length: 14 residues. Trimming shortened V by 5 bases and J by 8 bases, and 15 bases separated the two germline ends. Germline V gene sequence: CDR1 SGHTA, CDR2 FQGNSA. Here the CDR3 DNA reads TGTGCCAGCAGCCCGGGAGGGGTCGGGGAAAAACTGTTTTTT. Its translation is CASSPGGVGEKLFF.

This chain uses TRBV7-2 with TRBJ1-2; perhaps TRBD1 as D (6 bases). Germline V CDR1 and CDR2: SGHTA, FQGNSA. The ends were cut back, 7 bases at V and 3 bases at J, with 15 bases in the middle. The CDR3 contains 14 residues. The DNA for the CDR3 is TGTGCCAGCACCCTGCGCAAGGGGGACTATGGCTACACCTTC. Encoded protein: CASTLRKGDYGYTF.

The chain uses TRBV11-2 and TRBJ1-2, with 7 bases lining up with TRBD1. The ends lost 0 bases at V and 10 bases at J; junction bases unmatched: 5. CDR3 size: 13 residues. CDR1 SGHAT and CDR2 FQNNGV come from the germline V gene. The CDR3 sequence is CASSLDRQGPYTF. In nucleotides, the CDR3 is TGTGCCAGCAGCTTAGACCGACAGGGACCCTACACCTTC.

Here the CDR3 DNA reads TGTGCCACTATGACAGGAGGATTCACTGAAGCTTTCTTT. It yields the protein CATMTGGFTEAFF. The rearrangement links TRBV19 to TRBJ1-1, with D possibly matching TRBD1 (6 bases). Germline loops: CDR1 LNHDA, CDR2 SQIVND (reference sequence). V was cut by 10 bases and J by 4 bases, with 16 bases left in between. The CDR3 spans 13 residues.

This chain's CDR3 is CSVSFRGETQYF. CDR3 sequence (DNA): TGCAGCGTATCATTCAGGGGAGAGACCCAGTACTTC. V and J are TRBV29-1 and TRBJ2-5; tentatively, D is TRBD1 (6 bases). CDR3 length equals 12 residues. Germline V gene lookup returns CDR1 SQVTM and CDR2 ANQGSEA. Deletions cut 6 bases from V and 4 bases from J, with 12 bases between.

This clone has a single count. The rearrangement uses TRBV5-4 and TRBJ2-1; 10 bases agree with TRBD2. Germline V gene lookup returns CDR1 SGHNT and CDR2 YYREEE (reference sequence). The V and J ends lost 3 bases and 9 bases, in that order; junction bases with no gene match: 12. The CDR3 length is 16 residues. CDR3 bases: TGTGCCAGCAGCTACCCCCCAGCGGGGGGGAGGGCTGAGCAGTTCTTC. This gives the protein CASSYPPAGGRAEQFF.

The CDR3 reads CASGSRTATYEQYF. DNA of the CDR3: TGTGCCAGCGGCTCCCGGACGGCTACCTACGAGCAGTACTTC. The V gene is TRBV19, the J gene TRBJ2-7, with D hard to call. CDR1 and CDR2 from the germline V gene are LNHDA and SQIVND (reference sequence). Trimming took off 9 bases at V and 2 bases at J, with 17 bases between the two ends. The CDR3 covers 14 residues.

This chain connects TRBV2 to TRBJ1-4; TRBD1 agrees at 7 bases. The CDR3 loop spans 12 amino acids. Trimming removed 5 bases from V and 8 bases from J; junction bases left unmatched: 2. CDR1 is SNHLY, CDR2 FYNNEI, per germline. The CDR3 DNA is TGTGCCAGCAGTCCACAGGGGGAAAAACTGTTTTTT. This gives the protein CASSPQGEKLFF.

This chain uses TRBV10-1 with TRBJ2-7; TRBD1 aligns across 9 bases. V trimming: 4 bases; J trimming: 0 bases; junction bases outside the gene matches: 4. Per germline, CDR1 WNHNN and CDR2 SYGVQD (reference sequence). The length of the CDR3 is 15 residues. This chain's CDR3 is CASSAGTGSSYEQYF. CDR3 sequence (DNA): TGCGCCAGCAGTGCCGGGACAGGGAGCTCCTACGAGCAGTACTTC.

This chain uses TRBV6-1 with TRBJ1-1, with D perhaps matching TRBD1 (5 bases). The CDR3 consists of 14 residues. Germline assignment: CDR1 MNHNS and CDR2 SASEGT. The V end lost 7 bases, the J end lost 4 bases, and 16 bases lay between the germline ends. CDR3 DNA sequence: TGTGCCAGCAACGGACGCGGGGGAACCACTGAAGCTTTCTTT. It encodes CASNGRGGTTEAFF.

This chain connects TRBV2 to TRBJ1-2; D is ambiguous. This CDR3 region has 12 residues. V was clipped by 4 bases and J by 1 base, with 4 bases between them. CDR1 and CDR2 (germline): SNHLY, FYNNEI. The CDR3 bases are TGTGCCAGCAGTGGGGTTAACTATGGCTACACCTTC. Its translation: CASSGVNYGYTF.

The rearrangement joins TRBV2 to TRBJ2-5; TRBD1 might be the D (6 bases). V was trimmed by 8 bases and J by 1 base, leaving 14 bases between them. The germline V gene encodes CDR1 SNHLY and CDR2 FYNNEI. CDR3 size: 14 residues. The CDR3 is CASAPGHRQETQYF. CDR3 bases: TGTGCCAGCGCCCCGGGACACCGCCAAGAGACCCAGTACTTC.

The rearrangement joins TRBV7-6 to TRBJ2-7, with 8 bases lining up with TRBD2. The V gene end was trimmed by 5 bases and the J gene end by 6 bases; junction bases not matched to a gene: 9. This CDR3 has 14 residues. The V gene's germline CDR1 is SGHVS and CDR2 FNYEAQ. Here the CDR3 reads CASSTRTAGGEQYF. The CDR3 region has the DNA TGTGCCAGCAGCACCAGGACCGCGGGGGGCGAGCAGTACTTC.

This clone was found once. The chain links TRBV2 to TRBJ2-5; 7 bases map to TRBD1. CDR1 SNHLY and CDR2 FYNNEI come from the germline V gene. V shed 5 bases, J shed 5 bases, and the junction held 11 bases outside the gene matches. CDR3 length: 15 residues. CDR3 sequence reads: CASSTKTGSGETQYF. The CDR3 DNA reads TGTGCCAGCAGTACTAAGACAGGGTCTGGGGAGACCCAGTACTTC.

This chain connects TRBV6-5 to TRBJ2-5; possibly TRBD2 for D (6 bases). The tail of the sequence fits TRBJ2-7 better, so the J call may be wrong. The CDR3 has 15 amino acids. The germline V gene has CDR1 MNHEY and CDR2 SVGAGI. CDR3 residues: CASSSPGLTNYEQYF. In nucleotides, the CDR3 is TGTGCCAGCAGTTCTCCGGGACTTACGAACTACGAGCAGTACTTC.